One and the same sample provided the 16 T cell receptor beta chains below, sequenced in a study of metastatic and nonmetastatic thyroid tumors. TCRdb reassembled clones from the PCR reads with MiXCR. The sample records over 40,000 clones, around 25% being singletons. Ahead of thyroid surgery, no patient had received treatment of any kind. The source material was blood. All receptors derive from a male donor with papillary thyroid cancer or a benign thyroid nodule (not recorded which). Some clones in this sample may be carry-over from other donors' samples.

This clone came up many times. The chain uses TRBV3-1 and TRBJ1-2, with D possibly matching TRBD1 (5 bases). Trimming took 4 bases from V and 8 from J, leaving 14 bases between them. The germline CDR1 and CDR2 sequences are LGHDT and YNNKEL (reference sequence). CDR3 length: 13 residues. The CDR3 sequence is CASSRRGDEGYTF. The CDR3 region has the DNA TGTGCCAGCAGCCGTAGAGGGGACGAAGGCTACACCTTC.

This rearrangement joins TRBV19 to TRBJ2-5; D is perhaps TRBD1 or TRBD2 (5 bases each). This CDR3 spans 15 amino acids. The germline gives CDR1 LNHDA, CDR2 SQIVND (reference sequence). V shed 7 bases and J shed 5 bases, with 20 bases lying between them. The CDR3 DNA follows: TGTGCCAGTACCTCCAGGGCATCGAGAGGGGAGACCCAGTACTTC. This gives the protein CASTSRASRGETQYF.

Here the CDR3 reads CASSQGQGGETQYF. CDR3 coding DNA: TGTGCCAGCAGCCAAGGACAGGGGGGAGAGACCCAGTACTTC. The chain uses TRBV12-3 or TRBV12-4 and TRBJ2-5, with TRBD1 matching 10 bases. The V and J ends lost 6 bases and 4 bases, in that order; junction bases with no gene match: 5. The CDR3 sequence is 14 residues long.

The chain links TRBV20-1 to TRBJ2-5; 7 bases align to TRBD2. Germline lookup yields CDR1 DFQATT and CDR2 SNEGSKA (reference sequence). CDR3 length: 18 residues. V gave up 0 bases and J gave up 0 bases; unmatched junction bases: 13. The CDR3 bases are TGCAGTGCTAGAGAGAAGAGCGGGAAAGACTTCTACCAAGAGACCCAGTACTTC. Encoded protein: CSAREKSGKDFYQETQYF.

This clone appeared many times. The V gene is TRBV20-1, the J gene TRBJ1-5; D is ambiguous. Germline-derived CDR1 and CDR2 are DFQATT and SNEGSKA (reference sequence). V gave up 0 bases and J gave up 3 bases, with 12 bases separating them. The CDR3 has 15 amino acids. This CDR3 is CSARDFDGNNQPQHF. The CDR3 nucleotides read TGCAGTGCTAGAGATTTCGACGGAAACAATCAGCCCCAGCATTTT.

This clone has just a few counts. This chain connects TRBV12-3 or TRBV12-4 to TRBJ2-1; 11 nucleotides agree with TRBD2. The CDR3 is 15 residues long. J gave up 2 bases and V 5 bases, and 2 bases lay outside the gene matches. The CDR3 DNA is TGTGCCAGCAGTCCACTAGCGGGGGCCTACAATGAGCAGTTCTTC. Its translation: CASSPLAGAYNEQFF.

This clone was counted ten times or more. This chain uses TRBV11-2 with TRBJ2-7; TRBD1 or TRBD2 may be the D gene (5 bases each). Germline assignment: CDR1 SGHAT and CDR2 FQNNGV. V was cut by 9 bases and J by 10 bases, with 19 bases left in between. There are 12 residues in the CDR3. CDR3 amino acids: CASELRGPTQYF. Written as DNA, the CDR3 is TGTGCCAGTGAACTCCGGGGACCCACCCAGTACTTC.

This clone was seen only a few times. At the DNA level, this CDR3 is encoded by other sequences in the same sample as well. The chain links TRBV6-1 to TRBJ1-5; a possible D gene is TRBD1 (5 bases). Deletions cut 3 bases from V and 10 bases from J, with 13 bases between. The CDR3 has 13 residues. From germline, CDR1 is MNHNS and CDR2 SASEGT. CDR3 bases: TGTGCCAGCAGTGACTGGGGGGACGGTCCCCAGCATTTT. It translates to CASSDWGDGPQHF.

The chain uses TRBV12-3 or TRBV12-4 and TRBJ1-2; possibly TRBD1 for D (5 bases). The CDR3 extends over 13 amino acids. V was clipped by 3 bases and J by 8 bases, with 13 bases between them. The CDR3 loop is CASSFRQGMGYTF. The CDR3 DNA reads TGTGCCAGCAGTTTCCGGCAGGGCATGGGCTACACCTTC.

In this sample, this clone turned up a few times. The J gene is TRBJ2-7, the V gene TRBV27, with D maybe TRBD1 (5 bases). The length of the CDR3 is 14 residues. The germline CDR1 and CDR2 sequences are MNHEY and SMNVEV (reference sequence). Trimming removed 5 bases at V and 0 bases at J, with 11 bases between. CDR3 residues: CASSDRISSYEQYF. The DNA of the CDR3 is TGTGCCAGCAGTGACAGAATTAGCTCCTACGAGCAGTACTTC.

This clone was recorded at least ten times. This CDR3 reads CASSFRWDYGYTF. CDR3 bases: TGTGCCAGCAGCTTCCGGTGGGACTATGGCTACACCTTC. This chain joins TRBV7-3 and TRBJ1-2, with D unclear. The CDR3 is 13 amino acids. Germline lookup yields CDR1 SGHTA and CDR2 FQGTGA. The V end was cut by 3 bases, the J end by 3 bases, with 8 bases between.

Ten or more counts support this clone. Given a much more abundant clone one base away, this may be a read error. No conserved phenylalanine or tryptophan ends this CDR3, so it is likely a read error. This sequence joins TRBV19 and TRBJ2-5, with D uncertain. This CDR3 region has 12 residues. The germline gives CDR1 LNHDA, CDR2 SQIVND (reference sequence). V dropped 8 bases and J dropped 4 bases, with 11 bases sitting between them. This chain's CDR3 is CASRGRAETQYL. The CDR3 DNA reads TGTGCCAGTCGTGGCAGAGCAGAGACCCAGTACCTC.

This clone was detected many times. The chain employs TRBV27 and TRBJ2-7; 8 nucleotides agree with TRBD1. With 6 bases clipped from V and 5 bases from J, the junction kept 6 bases outside the gene matches. The CDR3 covers 13 residues. The germline gives CDR1 MNHEY, CDR2 SMNVEV (reference sequence). The CDR3 protein is CASRYGQGDEQYF. In DNA form, the CDR3 reads TGTGCCAGCAGGTATGGACAGGGAGACGAGCAGTACTTC.

This clone was counted at least ten times. The chain uses TRBV7-9 and TRBJ1-1, with 7 bases that match TRBD1. Germline loops: CDR1 SEHNR, CDR2 FQNEAQ (reference sequence). The CDR3 has 14 residues. V trimming: 6 bases; J trimming: 1 base; junction bases outside the gene matches: 5. The CDR3 spells CASRVWTGNTEAFF. The CDR3 DNA follows: TGTGCCAGCAGAGTATGGACAGGGAACACTGAAGCTTTCTTT. The whole variable domain, filled in from reference TRBV7-9 and TRBJ1-1, reads DTGVSQNPRHKITKRGQNVTFRCDPISEHNRLYWYRQTLGQGPEFLTYFQNEAQLEKSRLLSDRFSAERPKGSFSTLEIQRTEQGDSAMYLCASRVWTGNTEAFFGQGTRLTVV.

This rearrangement joins TRBV19 to TRBJ1-5; D unclear. V was clipped by 7 bases and J by 0 bases, with 10 bases between them. CDR3 size: 14 residues. CDR1 is LNHDA and CDR2 is SQIVND in the germline V gene (reference sequence). The CDR3 protein is CASIREGSNQPQHF. In nucleotides, the CDR3 is TGTGCCAGTATTCGTGAGGGTAGCAATCAGCCCCAGCATTTT.

This clone was seen more than once but under ten times. V and J are TRBV27 and TRBJ2-7; D remains unclear. The CDR3 has 12 amino acids. V was shortened by 4 bases and J by 0 bases, with 4 bases between the two germline ends. Germline assignment: CDR1 MNHEY and CDR2 SMNVEV (reference sequence). The CDR3 reads CASSSGSYEQYF. In DNA, the CDR3 is TGTGCCAGCAGTTCCGGCTCCTACGAGCAGTACTTC.